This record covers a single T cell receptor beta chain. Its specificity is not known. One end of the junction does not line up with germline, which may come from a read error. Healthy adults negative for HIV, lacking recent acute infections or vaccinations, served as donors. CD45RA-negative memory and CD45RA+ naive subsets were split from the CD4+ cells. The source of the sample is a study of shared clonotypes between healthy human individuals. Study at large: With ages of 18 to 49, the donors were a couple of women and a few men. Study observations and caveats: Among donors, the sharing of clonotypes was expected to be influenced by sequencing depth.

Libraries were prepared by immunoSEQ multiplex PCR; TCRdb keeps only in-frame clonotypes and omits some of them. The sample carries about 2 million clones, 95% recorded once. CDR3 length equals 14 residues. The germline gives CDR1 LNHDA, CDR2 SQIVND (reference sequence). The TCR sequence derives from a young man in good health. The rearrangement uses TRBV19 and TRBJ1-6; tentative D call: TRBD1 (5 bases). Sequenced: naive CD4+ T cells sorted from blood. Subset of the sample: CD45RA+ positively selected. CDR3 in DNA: TGTGCCAGTAGCATAGGGGTTGAGAATTCACCCCTCCACTTT. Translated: CASSIGVENSPLHF.